This passage covers 30 T cell receptor beta chains from one sample sequenced in a study of tumor-infiltrating lymphocytes in oesophageal squamous cell carcinoma. Via MiXCR, TCRdb re-called the PCR reads, giving one row per CDR3 protein. This sample has 15,000 to 20,000 distinct CDR3 sequences, with approximately 45% found just once. Sequenced input: normal esophageal tissue next to the tumor. These receptors were taken from a female donor with esophageal squamous cell carcinoma.

As for this clonotype: One end of the junction does not line up with germline, which may come from a read error. This rearrangement joins TRBV4-1 to TRBJ1-6; unclear D gene. Germline lookup yields CDR1 MGHRA and CDR2 YSYEKL. The CDR3 consists of 12 residues. The CDR3 DNA follows: TGCGCCAGCAGCCGTTCGGAAAACGAGCAGTACTTT. Translating it yields CASSRSENEQYF.

In this sample, this clonotype turned up a few times. The chain is built from TRBV11-2 and TRBJ2-5; D ambiguous. Germline CDR1 SGHAT, CDR2 FQNNGV. Trimming cost V 0 bases and J 1 base, with 0 bases left between them. The CDR3 loop spans 12 amino acids. The CDR3 DNA is TGTGCCAGCAGCTTAGACCAAGAGACCCAGTACTTC. Translated: CASSLDQETQYF.

This clonotype was detected ten times or more. The V call is TRBV5-5, the J call TRBJ1-1; 8 bases match TRBD1. The V gene end was trimmed by 3 bases and the J gene end by 7 bases; junction bases not matched to a gene: 11. The CDR3 has 15 amino acids. CDR1 and CDR2 (germline): SGHKS, YYEKEE (reference sequence). Written as DNA, the CDR3 is TGTGCCAGCAGCTCTATGGACAGGGTTTGGGATGAAGCTTTCTTT. Its protein product is CASSSMDRVWDEAFF.

This clonotype has ten or more counts. The J gene is TRBJ1-2, the V gene TRBV5-4; the D gene is possibly TRBD1 (6 bases). Germline V gene lookup returns CDR1 SGHNT and CDR2 YYREEE (reference sequence). Trimming took 0 bases from V and 2 from J, leaving 8 bases between them. The CDR3 is made up of 14 amino acids. The CDR3 loop reads CASSLGTENYGYTF. CDR3 nucleotide sequence: TGTGCCAGCAGCTTGGGGACAGAAAACTATGGCTACACCTTC. Full variable domain (remainder filled in from reference TRBV5-4 and TRBJ1-2): ETGVTQSPTHLIKTRGQQVTLRCSSQSGHNTVSWYQQALGQGPQFIFQYYREEENGRGNFPPRFSGLQFPNYSSELNVNALELDDSALYLCASSLGTENYGYTFGSGTRLTVV.

Note on this clonotype: The CDR3 carries no conserved terminal phenylalanine or tryptophan, so it likely arises from a read error. The limits of the CDR3 on the DNA are not certain, so only TCRdb's listed CDR3 is given. This rearrangement joins TRBV7-2 to TRBJ2-1; the D call of TRBD1 is as the table states it, not checked on the DNA. The CDR3 is 16 residues long, ends included. Per germline, CDR1 SGHTA and CDR2 FQGNSA. The chain's CDR3 is CASSPDRGTYGYTFGS.

The chain carries TRBV7-6 and TRBJ2-3, with 13 bases matching TRBD2. The better agreement between TRBJ2-1 and the DNA end casts doubt on the J call. This CDR3 is 17 amino acids long. Germline-derived CDR1 and CDR2 are SGHVS and FNYEAQ. The chain's CDR3 is CASSYYPGLAGLSEQFF. The CDR3 region has the DNA TGTGCCAGCAGTTACTACCCGGGACTAGCGGGATTGAGTGAGCAGTTCTTC.

This clonotype was picked up many times. This chain uses TRBV6-1 with TRBJ2-1; TRBD2 is a possible D gene (6 bases). Germline V gives CDR1 MNHNS, CDR2 SASEGT. V was pared by 5 bases and J by 7 bases, with 21 bases between. The CDR3 is 16 residues long. CDR3 in amino acids: CASSRTSPRGSNEQFF. CDR3 sequence (DNA): TGTGCCAGCAGTCGAACTAGCCCAAGGGGATCTAATGAGCAGTTCTTC.

V is TRBV3-1 and J is TRBJ2-1; no definite D call. The CDR3 runs to 12 residues. Trimming left V 4 bases short and J 6 bases short, with 7 bases between. Germline-derived CDR1 and CDR2 are LGHDT and YNNKEL (reference sequence). CDR3 in amino acids: CASSLLLNEQFF. CDR3 DNA sequence: TGTGCCAGCAGCCTTCTGCTCAATGAGCAGTTCTTC.

The rearrangement uses TRBV27 and TRBJ2-5, with D perhaps given as TRBD1 or TRBD2 (5 bases each). Between the trimmed V and J ends, which lost 5 bases and 5 bases, there was a span of 18 bases. Per germline, CDR1 MNHEY and CDR2 SMNVEV (reference sequence). The CDR3 consists of 15 residues. CDR3 bases: TGTGCCAGCAGTCCCAATGGGGGAGTACCTGAGACCCAGTACTTC. Translating gives CASSPNGGVPETQYF.

There are many counts of this clonotype. This chain uses TRBV5-6 with TRBJ2-7, with TRBD1 matching over 9 bases. V shed 4 bases, J shed 6 bases, and the junction held 8 bases outside the gene matches. The germline gives CDR1 SGHDT, CDR2 YYEEEE. The CDR3 loop spans 14 amino acids. In DNA, the CDR3 is TGTGCCAGCAGCGGCCGGGACAGGGCTTCCGAGCAGTACTTC. As protein: CASSGRDRASEQYF.

The gene calls are TRBV6-6 and TRBJ2-7; TRBD2 matches 9 bases. This CDR3 has 15 residues. Germline CDR1 is MNHNY and CDR2 is SVGAGI (reference sequence). With V trimmed by 8 bases and J by 2 bases, 10 bases remained unmatched. The CDR3 protein is CASAIAGDHAYEQYF. The CDR3 DNA is TGTGCCAGCGCTATAGCGGGAGACCATGCCTACGAGCAGTACTTC.

This clonotype showed up just a few times. The V and J genes are TRBV15 and TRBJ2-5; D is tentatively TRBD1 or TRBD2 (5 bases each). Trimming cost V 3 bases and J 5 bases, with 13 bases left between them. Per germline, CDR1 LNHNV and CDR2 YYDKDF (reference sequence). The CDR3 covers 14 residues. The DNA for the CDR3 is TGTGCCACCAGCAGCGGGACGGTAAGGGAGACCCAGTACTTC. It encodes CATSSGTVRETQYF.

The table lists this clonotype with a few counts. The chain has TRBV7-6 and TRBJ2-5; 8 nucleotides agree with TRBD1. TRBJ2-7 matches the DNA end more closely, so the J call is doubtful. CDR1 and CDR2 from the germline V gene are SGHVS and FNYEAQ. The CDR3 has 14 amino acids. Here the CDR3 DNA reads TGTGCCAGCAGCTTAGGGACAGGGTACGACGAGCAGTACTTC. Its protein product is CASSLGTGYDEQYF.

Written as DNA, the CDR3 is TGTGCCAGCAGCTTAGTGAGCTCCTACAATGAGCAGTTCTTC. As protein: CASSLVSSYNEQFF. The J gene is TRBJ2-1, the V gene TRBV7-8; D ambiguous. V was trimmed by 1 base and J by 0 bases, leaving 4 bases between them. The CDR3 loop spans 14 amino acids. Germline CDR1 SGHVS, CDR2 FQNEAQ.

By share, this clonotype counts as medium-sized. The rearrangement joins TRBV7-8 to TRBJ2-7; a possible D gene is TRBD2 (5 bases). Germline V gene data show CDR1 as SGHVS and CDR2 as FQNEAQ. The CDR3 totals 14 residues. With 2 bases removed from V and 4 bases from J, the gap between germline ends came to 12 bases. The CDR3 sequence is CASSLRTANYEQYF. CDR3 bases: TGTGCCAGCAGCTTACGGACTGCAAATTACGAGCAGTACTTC.

The rearrangement uses TRBV11-3 and TRBJ1-1, with TRBD1 matching over 9 bases. Germline assignment: CDR1 SGHNT and CDR2 YENEEA. V shed 5 bases, J shed 2 bases, and the junction held 6 bases outside the gene matches. The CDR3 contains 15 residues. The CDR3 coding sequence is TGTGCCAGCAGCGTACAGGGGGCCAAAAACACTGAAGCTTTCTTT. As protein: CASSVQGAKNTEAFF.

This clonotype was observed at least ten times. The chain recombines TRBV27 with TRBJ2-1; the match to TRBD2 covers 7 bases. Unmatched junction bases numbered 12, after V lost 1 base and J lost 6 bases. The germline gives CDR1 MNHEY, CDR2 SMNVEV (reference sequence). There are 17 residues in the CDR3. The CDR3 region has the DNA TGTGCCAGCAGTTTATGGGCGGGAGTGTTAGGAGGCAATGAGCAGTTCTTC. Amino acids: CASSLWAGVLGGNEQFF.

This clonotype was recorded many times. This chain joins TRBV11-2 and TRBJ2-1; the match to TRBD2 covers 8 bases. Germline trimming cut 3 bases from V and 13 bases from J; bases unmatched to any gene: 11. From germline, CDR1 is SGHAT and CDR2 FQNNGV. The CDR3 sequence is 14 residues long. The CDR3 sequence: CASSLNGGAFEQFF. CDR3 sequence (DNA): TGTGCCAGCAGCTTGAACGGGGGGGCCTTCGAACAGTTCTTC.

The chain uses TRBV6-6 and TRBJ2-1; no clear D gene. Trimming shortened V by 0 bases and J by 5 bases, and 11 bases separated the two germline ends. This CDR3 spans 15 amino acids. Germline lookup yields CDR1 MNHNY and CDR2 SVGAGI (reference sequence). CDR3 sequence: CASSYSSRRDNEQFF. CDR3 DNA sequence: TGTGCCAGCAGTTACTCGAGCAGGAGAGACAATGAGCAGTTCTTC.

This chain joins TRBV6-2 or TRBV6-3 and TRBJ2-7; tentative D call: TRBD1 (5 bases). This CDR3 has 12 amino acids. V was clipped by 10 bases and J by 2 bases, with 12 bases between them. Germline V CDR1 and CDR2: MNHEY, SVGEGT. Here the CDR3 reads CAIETETYEQYF. The CDR3 nucleotides read TGTGCCATTGAGACAGAAACCTACGAGCAGTACTTC.

By sample fraction, this clonotype is medium-sized. This chain joins TRBV11-2 and TRBJ2-3; a weak D match, TRBD2 (5 bases). Trimming left V 1 base short and J 0 bases short, with 8 bases between. The CDR3 spans 15 residues. Germline values: CDR1 SGHAT, CDR2 FQNNGV. The CDR3 sequence is CASSLVGGSTDTQYF. The CDR3 DNA sequence: TGTGCCAGCAGCTTAGTAGGCGGGAGCACAGATACGCAGTATTTT.

There are many counts of this clonotype. The V call is TRBV27, the J call TRBJ2-5; D may be TRBD1 (6 bases). The CDR3 has 13 amino acids. The V gene's germline CDR1 is MNHEY and CDR2 SMNVEV (reference sequence). Trimming took 6 bases from V and 4 from J, leaving 12 bases between them. CDR3: CASRGQPGETQYF. CDR3 DNA: TGTGCCAGCAGAGGACAGCCGGGAGAGACCCAGTACTTC.

There are many counts of this clonotype. This chain links TRBV18 with TRBJ2-7; TRBD2 matches 9 bases. CDR1 is KGHSH, CDR2 LQKENI, per germline. With 8 bases clipped from V and 4 bases from J, the junction kept 3 bases outside the gene matches. CDR3 length equals 12 residues. CDR3 protein: CASTTSGYEQYF. For the CDR3, the DNA is TGTGCCAGCACCACTAGCGGGTACGAGCAGTACTTC.

The chain employs TRBV7-6 and TRBJ2-4; 7 nucleotides match TRBD2. With the DNA end fitting TRBJ2-1 better, the J assignment may be wrong. Looked up from germline, CDR1 is SGHVS and CDR2 is FNYEAQ. There are 14 residues in the CDR3. CDR3 protein: CASSSRGNYNEQFF. The CDR3 bases are TGTGCCAGCAGCTCGCGGGGGAACTACAATGAGCAGTTCTTC.

This clonotype was observed at least ten times. V and J are TRBV5-6 and TRBJ2-7; D not certain. Matching the DNA end better, TRBJ2-5 makes the J call doubtful. Looked up from germline, CDR1 is SGHDT and CDR2 is YYEEEE. There are 13 residues in the CDR3. This chain's CDR3 is CASSLEGLETQYF. DNA of the CDR3: TGTGCCAGCAGCTTGGAAGGGTTAGAGACCCAGTACTTC.

In this sample, this clonotype turned up many times. The chain couples TRBV5-1 to TRBJ2-5, with D uncertain. The germline CDR1 and CDR2 sequences are SGHRS and YFSETQ. This CDR3 region has 12 residues. V was shortened by 4 bases and J by 4 bases, with 8 bases between the two germline ends. This CDR3 reads CASSPDGETQYF. The CDR3 DNA sequence: TGCGCCAGCAGCCCAGATGGAGAGACCCAGTACTTC.

The chain joins TRBV24-1 to TRBJ2-7; TRBD2 matches 10 bases. The J call may be incorrect, as the DNA end agrees better with TRBJ2-5. Germline CDR1 and CDR2: KGHDR and SFDVKD. The length of the CDR3 is 15 residues. CDR3 loop: CATSELTSGKETQYF. The CDR3 DNA reads as TGTGCCACCAGTGAACTAACTAGCGGGAAAGAGACCCAGTACTTC.

This clonotype was observed at least ten times. The chain uses TRBV28 and TRBJ2-7; D remains ambiguous. Looked up from germline, CDR1 is MDHEN and CDR2 is SYDVKM. This CDR3 has 13 residues. V was cut by 3 bases and J by 2 bases, with 8 bases left in between. CDR3 region: CASSFGPAYEQYF. CDR3 nucleotides: TGTGCCAGCAGTTTTGGGCCTGCCTACGAGCAGTACTTC.

This clonotype was seen more than once but under ten times. The chain recombines TRBV27 with TRBJ2-3, with D possibly being TRBD2 (6 bases). The end of the DNA aligns better with TRBJ2-1, so the J call may be wrong. The CDR3 is made up of 15 amino acids. Germline V gives CDR1 MNHEY, CDR2 SMNVEV (reference sequence). The CDR3: CASSPGDFGHNEQFF. The DNA of the CDR3 is TGTGCCAGCAGCCCGGGGGACTTCGGTCACAATGAGCAGTTCTTC.

This clonotype has more than one count but fewer than ten. This CDR3 fails to terminate in the conserved phenylalanine or tryptophan, so it likely reflects a read error. No DNA is shown, since the ends of the CDR3 on it are uncertain; the CDR3 is the one TCRdb lists. The gene calls are TRBV27 and TRBJ2-3; the DNA was not compared with TRBD1, the D call given in the table. The CDR3 is made up of 19 amino acids, end residues included. The germline CDR1 and CDR2 sequences are MNHEY and SMNVEV (reference sequence). The CDR3 reads CASSLGDRPGINNEQFFGP.